These T cell receptor beta chains were read from a single sample in a study of control samples from healthy donors and cancer patients. Sequenced by immunoSEQ multiplex PCR; TCRdb stores in-frame clones only, minus some. The sample comprises about 220,000 clones, around 94% of which are singletons, and about 1.4% rests with the top ten. The sample comprised blood. These receptors came from a man aged 45-65 years in good health. The conserved cysteine and the conserved F or W are not part of the CDR3 here. Each record gives: J gene, V gene, clone size, CDR3 protein. Size values are once, few and many counts, or a class for expanded clones, and some rows have none.

TRBJ1-1 | TRBV11-1 | . | ASGFLNTEAF
TRBJ2-7 | TRBV15 | . | ATSREIEYEQY
TRBJ1-2 | TRBV7-2 | . | ASSSTESGYGYT
TRBJ1-2 | TRBV20-1 | . | SASRSTRGYGYT
TRBJ2-1 | TRBV7-9 | . | ASNQAGGPHNEQF
TRBJ2-5 | TRBV4-3 | once | ASSQVARGETQY
TRBJ1-4 | TRBV19 | . | ASRLLRDRGTGNEKLF
TRBJ2-5 | TRBV5-1 | . | ASSFTQETQY
TRBJ1-4 | TRBV10-1 | . | ASQGGLNEKLF
TRBJ1-1 | TRBV25-1 | . | ASATGDRTEAF
TRBJ1-4 | TRBV5-1 | . | ASSFRDRGSATNEKLF
TRBJ1-6 | TRBV6-5 | . | ASSYGSSYNSPLH
TRBJ2-1 | TRBV5-4 | . | ASSGQTYNEQF
TRBJ1-2 | TRBV27 | . | ATRVGLDYGYT
TRBJ2-2 | TRBV3-1/TRBV3-2 | . | ASSPKGTVSGELF
TRBJ2-5 | TRBV7-9 | . | ASSPGSQETQY
TRBJ2-7 | TRBV24-1 | . | ATSDSAGGNEQY
TRBJ2-7 | TRBV10-2 | . | ASSESPSYEQY
TRBJ1-5 | TRBV21-1 | . | ASSKVSRPQH
TRBJ1-5 | TRBV6-6 | few | ASSYAEGYQPQH
TRBJ2-2 | TRBV19 | . | ASSSSWTGGRTGELF
TRBJ2-3 | TRBV6-1 | . | ASSEAAGSIDTQY
TRBJ2-4 | TRBV7-2 | . | ASSRTGQNIQY
TRBJ1-6 | TRBV3-1/TRBV3-2 | once | ASSLEGGSNSPLH
TRBJ1-2 | TRBV7-2 | . | ASTVGGGFIGYT
TRBJ2-5 | TRBV30 | . | AWGVGSRGVETQY
TRBJ2-5 | TRBV5-5 | . | ASSLEWDVEVETQY
TRBJ2-5 | TRBV24-1 | . | ATSDPGETQY
TRBJ1-5 | TRBV7-8 | . | ASSYLHGGLSNQPQH
TRBJ1-2 | TRBV19 | . | ASSIVLQGLGYGYT
TRBJ2-4 | TRBV6-4 | . | ASSGGAGAGNIQY
TRBJ2-3 | TRBV3-1/TRBV3-2 | . | ASSLGTTGTQY
TRBJ1-5 | TRBV21-1 | . | ASSKGYGQVDSNQPQH
TRBJ1-1 | TRBV7-2 | . | ASSPGRGRTEAF
TRBJ1-2 | TRBV2 | . | ASSERAANYGYT
TRBJ1-5 | TRBV6-1 | . | ASSEGTIQPQH
TRBJ2-2 | TRBV27 | once | ASSPGRRVNTGELF
TRBJ2-7 | TRBV4-2 | . | ASSQTDRFYEQY
TRBJ1-2 | TRBV9 | . | ASSVGGNYGYT
TRBJ2-1 | TRBV19 | . | ASSMGDTYNEQF
TRBJ2-1 | TRBV7-8 | . | ASSLATRNDYNEQF